A single T cell receptor (beta chain) is shown here with its context. This sample is part of a study of blood T cell repertoires in COVID-19. CDR1 is SGHAT and CDR2 is FQDESV in the germline V gene (reference sequence). The CDR3 runs 15 residues. V was clipped by 2 bases and J by 4 bases; unmatched bases: 5. Repertoires were generated with immunoSEQ multiplex PCR, while TCRdb's copy carries only in-frame clones and drops some. The sample records about 140,000 clones, roughly 86% being singletons. The rearrangement links TRBV11-1 to TRBJ2-7; TRBD1 matches at 10 bases. The clonotype was recovered from a man in his forties or fifties with active or convalescent COVID-19. Sequenced sample: peripheral blood. The CDR3 here is CASSLPLGQGYEQYF. The CDR3 nucleotides are TGTGCCAGCAGCTTACCCTTGGGACAGGGGTACGAGCAGTACTTC.